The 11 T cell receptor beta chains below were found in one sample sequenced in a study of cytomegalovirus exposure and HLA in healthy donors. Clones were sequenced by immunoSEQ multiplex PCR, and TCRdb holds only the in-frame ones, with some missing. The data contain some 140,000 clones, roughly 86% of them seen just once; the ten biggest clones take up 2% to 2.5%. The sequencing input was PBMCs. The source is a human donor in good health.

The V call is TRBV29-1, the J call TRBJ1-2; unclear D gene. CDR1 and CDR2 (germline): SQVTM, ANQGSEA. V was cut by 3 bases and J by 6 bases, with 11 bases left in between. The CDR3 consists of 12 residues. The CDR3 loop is CSVDVGRNGYTF. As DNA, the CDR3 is TGCAGCGTTGATGTGGGCAGAAATGGCTACACCTTC.

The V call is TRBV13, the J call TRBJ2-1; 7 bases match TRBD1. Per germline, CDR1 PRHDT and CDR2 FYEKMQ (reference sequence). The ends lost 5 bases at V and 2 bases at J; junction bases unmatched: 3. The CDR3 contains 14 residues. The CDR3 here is CASSQGVAYNEQFF. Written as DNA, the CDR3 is TGTGCCAGCAGCCAGGGGGTCGCCTACAATGAGCAGTTCTTC.

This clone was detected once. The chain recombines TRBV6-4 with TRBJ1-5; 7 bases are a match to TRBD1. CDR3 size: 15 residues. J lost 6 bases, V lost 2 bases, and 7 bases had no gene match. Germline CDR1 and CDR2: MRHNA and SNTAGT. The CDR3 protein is CASSDGTGDSQPQHF. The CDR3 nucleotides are TGTGCCAGCAGTGACGGAACCGGGGACAGTCAGCCCCAGCATTTT.

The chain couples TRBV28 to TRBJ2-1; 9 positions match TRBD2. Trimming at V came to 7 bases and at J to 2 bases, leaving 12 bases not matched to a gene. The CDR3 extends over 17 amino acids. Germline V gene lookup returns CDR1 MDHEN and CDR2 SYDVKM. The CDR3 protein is CASNDRGSSGTYNEQFF. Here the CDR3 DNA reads TGTGCCAGCAATGACCGAGGGTCTAGCGGGACCTACAATGAGCAGTTCTTC.

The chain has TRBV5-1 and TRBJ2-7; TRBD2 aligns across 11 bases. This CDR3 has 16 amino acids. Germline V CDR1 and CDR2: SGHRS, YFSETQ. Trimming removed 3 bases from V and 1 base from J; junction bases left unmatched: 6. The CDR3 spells CASSSLTSGASYEQYF. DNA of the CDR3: TGCGCCAGCAGCTCGTTGACTAGCGGGGCGTCCTACGAGCAGTACTTC.

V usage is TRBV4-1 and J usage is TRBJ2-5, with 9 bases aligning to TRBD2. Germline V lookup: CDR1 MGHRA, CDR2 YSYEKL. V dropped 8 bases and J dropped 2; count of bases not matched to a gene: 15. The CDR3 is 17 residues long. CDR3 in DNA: TGCGCCAGCCGTGAGGCGAGGCTAGCGGGGATACAAGAGACCCAGTACTTC. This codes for CASREARLAGIQETQYF.

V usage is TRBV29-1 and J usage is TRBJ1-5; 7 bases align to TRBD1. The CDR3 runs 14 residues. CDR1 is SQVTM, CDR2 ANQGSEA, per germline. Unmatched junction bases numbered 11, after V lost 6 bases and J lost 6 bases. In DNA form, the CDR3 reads TGCAGCGTAAGCACCGGGACAGAGGGTCAGCCCCAGCATTTT. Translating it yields CSVSTGTEGQPQHF.

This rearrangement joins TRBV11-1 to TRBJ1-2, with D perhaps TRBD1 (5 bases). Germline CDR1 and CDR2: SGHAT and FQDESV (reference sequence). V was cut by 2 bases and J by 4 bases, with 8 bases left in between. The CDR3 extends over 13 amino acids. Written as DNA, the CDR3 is TGTGCCAGCAGCTTAACAGACAGCTATGGCTACACCTTC. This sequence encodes CASSLTDSYGYTF.

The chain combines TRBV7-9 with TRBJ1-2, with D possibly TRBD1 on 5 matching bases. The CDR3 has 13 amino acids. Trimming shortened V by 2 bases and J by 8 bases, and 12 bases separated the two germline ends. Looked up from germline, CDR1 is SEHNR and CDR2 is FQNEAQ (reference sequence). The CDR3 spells CASSLRGGGGYTF. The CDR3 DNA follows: TGTGCCAGCAGCTTAAGGGGAGGCGGCGGCTACACCTTC.

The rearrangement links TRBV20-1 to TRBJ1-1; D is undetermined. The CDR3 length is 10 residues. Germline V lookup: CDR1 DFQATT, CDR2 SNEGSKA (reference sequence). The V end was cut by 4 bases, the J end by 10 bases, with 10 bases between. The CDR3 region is CSAMRLGAFF. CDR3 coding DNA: TGCAGTGCTATGAGACTGGGAGCTTTCTTT.

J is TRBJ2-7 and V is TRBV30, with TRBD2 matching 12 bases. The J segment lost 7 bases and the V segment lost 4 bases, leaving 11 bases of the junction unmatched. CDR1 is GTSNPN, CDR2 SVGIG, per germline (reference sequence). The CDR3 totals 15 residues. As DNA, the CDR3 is TGTGCCTGGACACGCGGACTAGCGGGAATGGGGGAGCAGTACTTC. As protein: CAWTRGLAGMGEQYF.